A single sample gave rise to the 32 T cell receptor beta chains below, sequenced in a study of human T cells and chemical hapten exposure. TCRdb re-called the RACE reads with MiXCR, one entry per CDR3 protein. The profile shows around 250,000 distinct CDR3 sequences, more than 6.5% of them singletons. The sample's time point: pre-sensitization, week 0. The treatment denotes: therapeutic diphenylcyclopropenone sensitization with weekly scalp DPC. The sequencing here drew on whole blood, taken in connection with sensitization to the hapten diphenylcyclopropenone (DPC). The receptors originated from a woman in her 40s with alopecia areata. Some clones in this sample may be carry-over from other donors' samples.

This clonotype was observed at least ten times. The rearrangement joins TRBV10-3 to TRBJ2-2, with D unclear. Trimming left V 0 bases short and J 4 bases short, with 9 bases between. CDR1 and CDR2 from the germline V gene are ENHRY and SYGVKD. The length of the CDR3 is 15 residues. The CDR3: CAISESTRLTGELFF. The CDR3 DNA is TGTGCCATCAGTGAGTCAACACGGCTCACCGGGGAGCTGTTTTTT.

In this sample, this clonotype turned up a few times. V is TRBV6-6 and J is TRBJ2-7, with D unresolved. Trimming took off 0 bases at V and 6 bases at J, with 12 bases between the two ends. Germline V gene data show CDR1 as MNHNY and CDR2 as SVGAGI (reference sequence). The CDR3 is made up of 14 amino acids. CDR3 coding DNA: TGTGCCAGCAGTTACTCCCGGGCCATCGGCGAGCAGTACTTC. Residues: CASSYSRAIGEQYF.

The J gene is TRBJ1-5, the V gene TRBV6-2 or TRBV6-3; no clear D. Trimming shortened V by 0 bases and J by 0 bases, and 9 bases separated the two germline ends. Germline lookup yields CDR1 MNHEY and CDR2 SVGEGT. CDR3 size: 16 residues. Here the CDR3 reads CASSYSFPSSNQPQHF. DNA for the CDR3: TGTGCCAGCAGTTACTCATTCCCGAGTAGCAATCAGCCCCAGCATTTT.

This clonotype was observed at least ten times. The V and J genes are TRBV6-1 and TRBJ2-7; 8 bases line up with TRBD2. The V and J ends lost 5 bases and 3 bases, in that order; junction bases with no gene match: 6. Germline V lookup: CDR1 MNHNS, CDR2 SASEGT. The CDR3 runs to 14 residues. CDR3 nucleotide sequence: TGTGCCAGCAGTCGATCGGGAGGGATCTACGAGCAGTACTTC. Translated, it gives CASSRSGGIYEQYF.

The rearrangement uses TRBV12-3 or TRBV12-4 and TRBJ2-1, with a tentative D call TRBD1 (6 bases). This CDR3 is 11 amino acids long. V was cut by 10 bases and J by 5 bases, with 9 bases left in between. CDR3 protein: CATHRDNEQFF. CDR3 DNA: TGTGCCACCCACAGGGACAATGAGCAGTTCTTC.

This clonotype was observed a handful of times. The rearrangement links TRBV6-5 to TRBJ2-7; D ambiguous. Deletions cut 2 bases from V and 0 bases from J, with 5 bases between. Germline-derived CDR1 and CDR2 are MNHEY and SVGAGI. This CDR3 comprises 13 residues. The CDR3 is CASSYRVSYEQYF. As DNA, the CDR3 is TGTGCCAGCAGTTACAGGGTCTCCTACGAGCAGTACTTC.

This clonotype was seen once. DNA of the CDR3: TGTGCCAGCAGCGGCGGGACAGCCTATAGCAATCAGCCCCAGCATTTT. Translated, it gives CASSGGTAYSNQPQHF. This sequence joins TRBV6-1 and TRBJ1-5, with 7 bases that match TRBD1. The V and J ends lost 6 bases and 0 bases, in that order; junction bases with no gene match: 8. This CDR3 spans 16 amino acids. CDR1 is MNHNS and CDR2 is SASEGT in the germline V gene.

This clonotype was observed at least ten times. The chain carries TRBV27 and TRBJ2-3; D is unclear. CDR3 length equals 11 residues. Germline CDR1 reads MNHEY; CDR2 reads SMNVEV (reference sequence). The ends were cut back, 6 bases at V and 6 bases at J, with 7 bases in the middle. CDR3 sequence reads: CASSRWDTQYF. CDR3 DNA: TGTGCCAGCAGCCGATGGGATACGCAGTATTTT.

This clonotype occurred many times. The gene calls are TRBV7-2 and TRBJ1-5, with 7 bases identical to TRBD1. The CDR3 is 15 amino acids. V lost 3 bases, J lost 6 bases, and 8 bases stayed unmatched. Germline V gene data show CDR1 as SGHTA and CDR2 as FQGNSA. The CDR3 here is CASSLAAGGSQPQHF. CDR3 DNA: TGTGCCAGCAGCTTGGCGGCAGGGGGTAGTCAGCCCCAGCATTTT.

This clonotype was counted at least ten times. The chain's CDR3 is CASSLGGGEQFF. CDR3 bases: TGTGCCAGCAGCTTAGGGGGAGGTGAGCAGTTCTTC. This chain uses TRBV7-3 with TRBJ2-1, with D maybe TRBD2 (6 bases). The V end was cut by 2 bases, the J end by 9 bases, with 8 bases between. Germline loops: CDR1 SGHTA, CDR2 FQGTGA. The CDR3 consists of 12 residues.

This clonotype was counted a few times. This chain uses TRBV18 with TRBJ2-4; 8 positions match TRBD1. Germline V gene lookup returns CDR1 KGHSH and CDR2 LQKENI. V lost 6 bases, J lost 6 bases, and 10 bases stayed unmatched. CDR3 size: 15 residues. CDR3 sequence: CASSLNAGQGNIQYF. The CDR3 DNA reads as TGTGCCAGCTCCTTGAACGCCGGACAGGGAAACATTCAGTACTTC.

In its sample, this clonotype was seen many times. This chain uses TRBV7-9 with TRBJ1-1, with D maybe TRBD1 (6 bases). CDR3 length: 12 amino acids. The V end lost 5 bases, the J end lost 6 bases, and 10 bases lay between the germline ends. Germline V gene sequence: CDR1 SEHNR, CDR2 FQNEAQ (reference sequence). DNA of the CDR3: TGTGCCAGCAGCCCACAGGGAGCTGAAGCTTTCTTT. Its translation: CASSPQGAEAFF. Full variable domain (rest looked up from reference TRBV7-9 and TRBJ1-1): DTGVSQNPRHKITKRGQNVTFRCDPISEHNRLYWYRQTLGQGPEFLTYFQNEAQLEKSRLLSDRFSAERPKGSFSTLEIQRTEQGDSAMYLCASSPQGAEAFFGQGTRLTVV.

This clonotype appeared many times. The chain joins TRBV28 to TRBJ1-2; weak D call: TRBD1 (5 bases). CDR1 is MDHEN and CDR2 is SYDVKM in the germline V gene. V gave up 3 bases and J gave up 4 bases, with 9 bases separating them. The CDR3 covers 13 residues. The CDR3: CASSFTGGYGYTF. The CDR3 DNA sequence: TGTGCCAGCAGTTTTACCGGGGGCTATGGCTACACCTTC.

The gene calls are TRBV24-1 and TRBJ2-2; the match to TRBD1 covers 8 bases. The CDR3 is 14 residues long. The trim removed 9 bases at V and 5 bases at J, leaving 7 bases unmatched. In germline, CDR1 is KGHDR, CDR2 SFDVKD. The CDR3 sequence is CATAGQGGTGELFF. The CDR3 DNA is TGTGCCACCGCCGGACAGGGCGGAACCGGGGAGCTGTTTTTT.

This clonotype was picked up a small number of times. The chain uses TRBV5-1 and TRBJ1-1; unclear D gene. V shed 0 bases and J shed 1 base, with 7 bases lying between them. The germline CDR1 and CDR2 sequences are SGHRS and YFSETQ. The CDR3 totals 14 residues. The CDR3 spells CASSLDLPNTEAFF. CDR3 in DNA: TGCGCCAGCAGCTTGGATCTGCCGAACACTGAAGCTTTCTTT.

This clonotype was counted a few times. The chain links TRBV12-3 or TRBV12-4 to TRBJ2-2; D perhaps matches TRBD2 (5 bases). This CDR3 has 14 residues. The germline V and J ends were trimmed by 3 bases and 3 bases, with 8 bases remaining between them. CDR3 DNA sequence: TGTGCCAGCAGTTTCTACGGGGACACCGGGGAGCTGTTTTTT. This encodes CASSFYGDTGELFF.

This clonotype was seen only a few times. The chain recombines TRBV2 with TRBJ1-2; D not resolved. V lost 4 bases, J lost 3 bases, and 9 bases lay in between. Germline lookup yields CDR1 SNHLY and CDR2 FYNNEI. The CDR3 is 13 amino acids. The CDR3 spells CASSVRQDYGYTF. The CDR3 bases are TGTGCCAGCAGTGTAAGACAAGACTATGGCTACACCTTC.

The rearrangement uses TRBV20-1 and TRBJ1-2; 10 nucleotides match TRBD1. Unmatched junction bases numbered 4, after V lost 5 bases and J lost 4 bases. The germline CDR1 and CDR2 sequences are DFQATT and SNEGSKA (reference sequence). This CDR3 has 13 amino acids. CDR3 residues: CSASGTGVYGYTF. In nucleotides, the CDR3 is TGCAGTGCTTCCGGGACAGGGGTCTATGGCTACACCTTC.

J is TRBJ1-2 and V is TRBV18; no reliable D call. V was trimmed by 3 bases and J by 2 bases, leaving 10 bases between them. Germline V CDR1 and CDR2: KGHSH, LQKENI. The CDR3 has 14 residues. The DNA of the CDR3 is TGTGCCAGCTCACCCCAGGATTCCAACTATGGCTACACCTTC. Encoded protein: CASSPQDSNYGYTF.

This clonotype was detected only a few times. The chain employs TRBV4-3 and TRBJ2-1, with 8 bases that match TRBD1. This CDR3 is 17 amino acids long. The J segment lost 7 bases and the V segment lost 0 bases, leaving 11 bases of the junction unmatched. The germline V gene encodes CDR1 LGHNA and CDR2 YSLEER. CDR3 sequence reads: CASSQEPPGQGKNEQFF. CDR3 sequence (DNA): TGCGCCAGCAGCCAAGAGCCCCCTGGACAGGGTAAAAATGAGCAGTTCTTC.

This clonotype was counted a few times. V is TRBV7-8 and J is TRBJ1-5; weak D call: TRBD1 (5 bases). There are 17 residues in the CDR3. Germline V gene sequence: CDR1 SGHVS, CDR2 FQNEAQ. Trimming took 5 bases from V and 3 from J, leaving 20 bases between them. CDR3 sequence: CASSQKLQGGDNQPQHF. In nucleotides, the CDR3 is TGTGCCAGCAGCCAGAAGCTTCAGGGAGGAGACAATCAGCCCCAGCATTTT. Filled out from reference TRBV7-8 and TRBJ1-5, the complete variable domain reads GAGVSQSPRYKVAKRGQDVALRCDPISGHVSLFWYQQALGQGPEFLTYFQNEAQLDKSGLPSDRFFAERPEGSVSTLKIQRTQQEDSAVYLCASSQKLQGGDNQPQHFGDGTRLSIL.

The gene calls are TRBV20-1 and TRBJ1-2; D is possibly TRBD1 (6 bases). Looked up from germline, CDR1 is DFQATT and CDR2 is SNEGSKA (reference sequence). V shed 6 bases and J shed 0 bases, with 14 bases lying between them. The CDR3 totals 14 residues. CDR3 protein: CSAPTGPTNYGYTF. The DNA for the CDR3 is TGCAGTGCCCCGACAGGACCGACTAACTATGGCTACACCTTC.

The chain recombines TRBV2 with TRBJ2-1; D is unclear. The CDR3 totals 12 residues. Trimming took 4 bases from V and 12 from J, leaving 13 bases between them. Germline V gene lookup returns CDR1 SNHLY and CDR2 FYNNEI. As DNA, the CDR3 is TGTGCCAGCAGTGCTCTGACATTAGTGCAGTTCTTC. Protein sequence: CASSALTLVQFF.

Only a few counts were recorded for this clonotype. The J gene is TRBJ2-5, the V gene TRBV20-1; 11 nucleotides match TRBD2. The V segment lost 1 base and the J segment 1 base; nucleotides outside the gene matches: 14. The length of the CDR3 is 19 residues. Germline lookup yields CDR1 DFQATT and CDR2 SNEGSKA (reference sequence). CDR3 bases: TGCAGTGCTAGAGGCCCAGGGCTAGCGGGAGGACCAATCCAAGAGACCCAGTACTTC. As protein: CSARGPGLAGGPIQETQYF.

The chain carries TRBV7-2 and TRBJ1-4, with TRBD1 identical over 9 bases. The length of the CDR3 is 14 residues. CDR1 and CDR2 from the germline V gene are SGHTA and FQGNSA. V dropped 2 bases and J dropped 8; count of bases not matched to a gene: 3. CDR3 in amino acids: CASSLTGGKEKLFF. The CDR3 DNA is TGTGCCAGCAGCTTAACAGGGGGCAAGGAAAAACTGTTTTTT.

The rearrangement links TRBV4-3 to TRBJ2-2, with D uncertain. Germline CDR1 is LGHNA and CDR2 is YSLEER. V lost 4 bases to trimming and J lost 3 bases, with 18 bases between them. This CDR3 has 17 amino acids. As DNA, the CDR3 is TGCGCCAGCAGCCGTTCACCCTACGGGTCCCACACCGGGGAGCTGTTTTTT. Protein: CASSRSPYGSHTGELFF.

This clonotype was found many times. The chain links TRBV6-2 or TRBV6-3 to TRBJ2-2; TRBD2 matches at 7 bases. The trim removed 4 bases at V and 2 bases at J, leaving 22 bases unmatched. Germline V lookup: CDR1 MNHEY, CDR2 SVGEGT. CDR3 length: 21 residues. The CDR3 is CASSSVKKPTAPGGNTGELFF. Written as DNA, the CDR3 is TGTGCCAGCAGTTCCGTAAAAAAACCGACAGCCCCGGGGGGTAACACCGGGGAGCTGTTTTTT.

Only a few counts were recorded for this clonotype. The chain combines TRBV28 with TRBJ2-7; a possible D gene is TRBD1 (6 bases). The CDR3 totals 14 residues. Trimming shortened V by 4 bases and J by 3 bases, and 13 bases separated the two germline ends. The V gene's germline CDR1 is MDHEN and CDR2 SYDVKM. CDR3 in amino acids: CASSYRDKVYEQYF. CDR3 DNA: TGTGCCAGCAGTTACCGGGACAAGGTCTACGAGCAGTACTTC. Full variable domain (missing parts from reference TRBV28 and TRBJ2-7): DVKVTQSSRYLVKRTGEKVFLECVQDMDHENMFWYRQDPGLGLRLIYFSYDVKMKEKGDIPEGYSVSREKKERFSLILESASTNQTSMYLCASSYRDKVYEQYFGPGTRLTVT.

This clonotype was counted a few times. This chain links TRBV20-1 with TRBJ2-1, with a tentative D call TRBD1 (8 bases). The germline CDR1 and CDR2 sequences are DFQATT and SNEGSKA (reference sequence). The ends were cut back, 3 bases at V and 7 bases at J, with 13 bases in the middle. The length of the CDR3 is 13 residues. In nucleotides, the CDR3 is TGCAGTGCTAGCGGACAGGGAGGGAATGAGCAGTTCTTC. It is translated as CSASGQGGNEQFF.

V and J are TRBV28 and TRBJ2-7; 15 bases line up with TRBD2. V trimming: 7 bases; J trimming: 12 bases; junction bases outside the gene matches: 10. The germline V gene encodes CDR1 MDHEN and CDR2 SYDVKM. This CDR3 is 14 amino acids long. The CDR3 loop is CASTTGTSGRIRYF. CDR3 DNA sequence: TGTGCCAGCACTACCGGGACTAGCGGGAGGATCCGGTACTTC.

The chain employs TRBV2 and TRBJ2-3; no reliable D call. This CDR3 has 11 residues. Trimming took 3 bases from V and 6 from J, leaving 4 bases between them. Looked up from germline, CDR1 is SNHLY and CDR2 is FYNNEI. The CDR3 reads CASSELDTQYF. In DNA form, the CDR3 reads TGTGCCAGCAGTGAGCTCGATACGCAGTATTTT.

The chain is built from TRBV25-1 and TRBJ1-1, with a tentative D call TRBD1 (5 bases). The V gene's germline CDR1 is MGHDK and CDR2 SYGVNS. The CDR3 covers 13 residues. The V end was cut by 6 bases, the J end by 10 bases, with 18 bases between. The CDR3 protein is CASSESGGVRAFF. CDR3 nucleotides: TGTGCCAGCAGCGAAAGTGGGGGTGTCAGAGCTTTCTTT.